The rows below give T cell receptor beta chains drawn from one sample of a study of cytomegalovirus exposure and HLA in healthy donors. Clones were read by immunoSEQ multiplex PCR, and TCRdb kept only the in-frame ones, dropping some. The sample has hundreds of thousands of clones, roughly 84% seen once. Sequenced sample: PBMCs. The receptors derive from a young woman in good health and CMV-seropositive. CDR3s include the opening cysteine and the closing phenylalanine or tryptophan. Clone size is shown for a subset of rows, as once, few, many or a class of expanded clone.

abundance	v_gene	j_gene	CDR3aa
NA	TRBV5-4	TRBJ1-1	CASSWTGSGTEAFF
NA	TRBV19	TRBJ2-7	CASSIWGQGPYEQYF
NA	TRBV7-9	TRBJ2-7	CASSSPRRQDEQYF
once	TRBV6-1	TRBJ1-2	CASSDAGTGGDGYTF
NA	TRBV7-9	TRBJ2-1	CASSLVLEGSEQFF
few	TRBV13	TRBJ2-1	CAKVAGQAYNEQFF
NA	TRBV25-1	TRBJ2-2	CASTLGTSGELFF
NA	TRBV7-2	TRBJ2-7	CASSLGSRLTYEQYF
NA	TRBV9	TRBJ2-2	CASSWDRVDTGELFF
NA	TRBV25-1	TRBJ1-3	CASSPPGYATIYF
NA	TRBV29-1	TRBJ2-7	CSVERATSGSSYEQYF
once	TRBV4-1	TRBJ2-3	CASSQDRSASGSTDTQYF
NA	TRBV9	TRBJ1-2	CASSAGQGASIYGYTF
NA	TRBV30	TRBJ2-1	CAWSVRGPYYNEQFF
once	TRBV27	TRBJ2-5	CASRGLAGPQETQYF
NA	TRBV20-1	TRBJ2-7	CSALTPHEQYF
NA	TRBV7-3	TRBJ2-3	CASSPVLDTQYF
NA	TRBV30	TRBJ2-3	CAWSSLAGRTDTQYF
NA	TRBV9	TRBJ1-1	CASSVTMAGAGNTEAFF
NA	TRBV29-1	TRBJ1-2	CSVDSFYGYTF
NA	TRBV28	TRBJ1-1	CASNSRQGTEAFF
NA	TRBV9	TRBJ2-1	CASSVRDNEQFF
NA	TRBV2	TRBJ2-2	CASSAQGLGTGELFF
once	TRBV7-3	TRBJ1-2	CASSPQLGRVYGYTF
NA	TRBV7-2	TRBJ1-5	CASSLAGTVRGNQPQHF
NA	TRBV15	TRBJ2-1	CATSRTGAYNEQFF
NA	TRBV10-3	TRBJ2-2	CAISMDRAGGELFF
NA	TRBV4-2	TRBJ2-1	CASSGLVSSYNEQFF
NA	TRBV27	TRBJ2-1	CASSLWGEAGEQFF
few	TRBV9	TRBJ1-1	CASSLGPRTEAFF
NA	TRBV7-9	TRBJ1-1	CASSQGAYTEAFF
NA	TRBV27	TRBJ2-7	CASSLRPSGNYEQYF
NA	TRBV2	TRBJ1-1	CASIQTGMETEAFF
NA	TRBV27	TRBJ2-1	CASSFYRGRGEQFF
once	TRBV28	TRBJ2-1	CASSLEGRYEQFF
NA	TRBV7-8	TRBJ1-1	CASSFQAMNTEAFF
NA	TRBV30	TRBJ2-1	CAWSSGSGDNEQFF
NA	TRBV2	TRBJ1-4	CASSASGEKLFF
NA	TRBV5-1	TRBJ2-5	CASSWGVRVFTETQYF
NA	TRBV5-1	TRBJ2-7	CASSLTGLEGGQYF
NA	TRBV6-1	TRBJ2-1	CAYSGTGGSEQFF
NA	TRBV30	TRBJ1-1	CAWSVREVSMNTEAFF
NA	TRBV5-1	TRBJ2-1	CASRGMGGWGNEQFF
NA	TRBV23-1	TRBJ2-5	CASSQKRSDQETQYF
NA	TRBV18	TRBJ2-7	CASSPPAGGGEQYF
NA	TRBV6-5	TRBJ2-1	CASSSFASGSVEQFF
once	TRBV7-9	TRBJ2-7	CASSLGTGYEQYF
NA	TRBV4-1	TRBJ1-1	CASSYSGGGRNTEAFF
NA	TRBV7-3	TRBJ2-2	CASSLLVSSNTGELFF
NA	TRBV18	TRBJ1-5	CASSPDSHQPQHF
once	TRBV27	TRBJ1-5	CASSGSGQAGQPQHF
NA	TRBV28	TRBJ2-7	CASSSVSYEQYF
few	TRBV15	TRBJ1-2	CATSRDHTGYGYTF
few	TRBV5-1	TRBJ2-7	CASSFGLAGGSYEQYF